This entry lists 16 T cell receptor beta chains sequenced from one sample in a study of patients and donors after allogeneic stem cell transplantation. TCRdb reprocessed the RT-PCR reads with MiXCR, giving one entry per CDR3 protein. The sample records about a million distinct CDR3 sequences, under 20% being singletons. The sequenced material came from blood, either unsorted or a sorted T cell fraction (not recorded which). The source is a human donor who was either an allogeneic HSCT recipient or a stem cell or donor lymphocyte infusion donor (not recorded which). It is not recorded whose cells these are; they may come from a transplant donor.

This clonotype appeared a few times. This chain links TRBV29-1 with TRBJ2-1; 11 bases align to TRBD2. Germline V gene lookup returns CDR1 SQVTM and CDR2 ANQGSEA. Unmatched junction bases numbered 6, after V lost 8 bases and J lost 9 bases. CDR3 size: 12 residues. The CDR3 is CSLTSGKSEQFF. Here the CDR3 DNA reads TGCAGCCTGACTAGCGGGAAAAGTGAGCAGTTCTTC.

The V gene is TRBV18, the J gene TRBJ1-2, with D possibly TRBD1 on 6 matching bases. V gave up 0 bases and J gave up 4 bases, with 15 bases separating them. Germline V gives CDR1 KGHSH, CDR2 LQKENI. This CDR3 spans 16 amino acids. The CDR3 region has the DNA TGTGCCAGCTCACCACCGGAGGGGGTTCTGAGCTATGGCTACACCTTC. Its protein product is CASSPPEGVLSYGYTF.

The chain couples TRBV19 to TRBJ1-1; D call uncertain. This CDR3 spans 17 amino acids. Germline CDR1 LNHDA, CDR2 SQIVND (reference sequence). Between the trimmed V and J ends, which lost 0 bases and 0 bases, there was a span of 14 bases. The CDR3 protein is CASSIDPWRNVNTEAFF. The DNA for the CDR3 is TGTGCCAGTAGTATAGATCCTTGGAGAAACGTGAACACTGAAGCTTTCTTT.

This clonotype has only a few counts. V and J are TRBV3-1 and TRBJ1-3, with D unresolved. Germline V gene sequence: CDR1 LGHDT, CDR2 YNNKEL (reference sequence). V lost 1 base and J 0 bases, leaving 16 bases between the germline ends. CDR3 length: 18 amino acids. The CDR3 DNA sequence: TGTGCCAGCAGCCAAGCAACCTCGCGACGGGGCTCTGGAAACACCATATATTTT. Encoded protein: CASSQATSRRGSGNTIYF.

The chain links TRBV2 to TRBJ2-4; unclear D gene. V was pared by 6 bases and J by 0 bases, with 12 bases between. There are 15 residues in the CDR3. The germline gives CDR1 SNHLY, CDR2 FYNNEI. The CDR3 bases are TGTGCCAGCAGACCCGAAAGCTTAGCCAAAAACATTCAGTACTTC. Its protein is CASRPESLAKNIQYF.

This clonotype was seen at least ten times. This chain uses TRBV5-1 with TRBJ2-1; 8 bases are a match to TRBD2. V was pared by 0 bases and J by 8 bases, with 4 bases of the junction left unmatched. The CDR3 totals 14 residues. In germline, CDR1 is SGHRS, CDR2 YFSETQ. CDR3 nucleotides: TGCGCCAGCAGCTTGGCCGGGACTAGAGATGAGCAGTTCTTC. It translates to CASSLAGTRDEQFF.

The chain recombines TRBV12-5 with TRBJ2-7; unclear D gene. CDR3 length: 11 residues. V was trimmed by 7 bases and J by 5 bases, leaving 9 bases between them. CDR1 and CDR2 from the germline V gene are LGHNT and FRNRAP. CDR3 nucleotides: TGTGCTAGTGCCCTCCCCGACGAGCAGTACTTC. Protein product: CASALPDEQYF.

This clonotype came up a few times. V gene TRBV5-5 combines with J gene TRBJ1-5, with a tentative D call TRBD1 (6 bases). Trimming stripped 4 bases from V and 5 bases from J, with 25 bases between. The length of the CDR3 is 18 residues. The germline V gene encodes CDR1 SGHKS and CDR2 YYEKEE (reference sequence). The CDR3 sequence: CASSPTGRGRFTYQPQHF. The CDR3 DNA reads TGTGCCAGCAGCCCCACAGGGAGAGGGCGCTTTACATATCAGCCCCAGCATTTT.

This clonotype was counted between two and nine times. DNA of the CDR3: TGTGCCAGCAGGAAGGGGGACCAAGGTTCACCCCTCCACTTT. It translates to CASRKGDQGSPLHF. This rearrangement joins TRBV25-1 to TRBJ1-6; D is perhaps TRBD1 (6 bases). The CDR3 covers 14 residues. The V gene's germline CDR1 is MGHDK and CDR2 SYGVNS. V shed 6 bases and J shed 9 bases, with 15 bases lying between them.

The chain employs TRBV27 and TRBJ2-2; D call uncertain. The CDR3 length is 14 residues. The V and J ends lost 6 bases and 1 base respectively, with 9 bases between them. Germline V gene data show CDR1 as MNHEY and CDR2 as SMNVEV (reference sequence). The CDR3 is CASSHLRNTGELFF. For the CDR3, the DNA is TGTGCCAGCAGCCATCTCCGGAACACCGGGGAGCTGTTTTTT.

This clonotype occurred a few times. This sequence joins TRBV6-1 and TRBJ2-2; 7 bases map to TRBD2. The CDR3 contains 17 residues. The germline V gene encodes CDR1 MNHNS and CDR2 SASEGT. With 3 bases clipped from V and 3 bases from J, the junction kept 10 bases outside the gene matches. The chain's CDR3 is CASSDPGRGSDTGELFF. The CDR3 DNA follows: TGTGCCAGCAGTGATCCCGGGCGGGGGAGTGACACCGGGGAGCTGTTTTTT.

This clonotype came up many times. The rearrangement links TRBV6-5 to TRBJ2-3; D is unclear. In germline, CDR1 is MNHEY, CDR2 SVGAGI. There are 14 residues in the CDR3. The germline V and J ends were trimmed by 4 bases and 0 bases, with 8 bases remaining between them. CDR3 protein: CASSSTTSTDTQYF. The DNA of the CDR3 is TGTGCCAGCAGTTCCACTACTAGCACAGATACGCAGTATTTT.

The CDR3 is CASSRGEVAGVGAYNEQFF. The DNA of the CDR3 is TGTGCCAGCAGCCGTGGTGAGGTAGCGGGAGTTGGTGCCTACAATGAGCAGTTCTTC. The chain links TRBV3-1 to TRBJ2-1; the match to TRBD2 covers 9 bases. The CDR3 loop spans 19 amino acids. The germline gives CDR1 LGHDT, CDR2 YNNKEL (reference sequence). With 4 bases clipped from V and 2 bases from J, the junction kept 15 bases outside the gene matches.

This clonotype was picked up a small number of times. This sequence joins TRBV7-3 and TRBJ2-3; the D gene is possibly TRBD1 (6 bases). Trimming pared 4 bases from V and 2 bases from J, leaving 13 bases between. The CDR3 covers 15 residues. The germline gives CDR1 SGHTA, CDR2 FQGTGA. CDR3 sequence: CASSSVQGPTDTQYF. The CDR3 nucleotides are TGTGCCAGCAGCTCCGTACAGGGACCCACAGATACGCAGTATTTT.

The CDR3 DNA reads as TGTGCCAGCAACTATGGGGGAGCCAAAAACATTCAGTACTTC. Its translation: CASNYGGAKNIQYF. The rearrangement uses TRBV12-3 or TRBV12-4 and TRBJ2-4; either TRBD1 or TRBD2 may fit D (5 bases each). The V end lost 7 bases, the J end lost 0 bases, and 10 bases lay between the germline ends. The CDR3 contains 14 residues.

This clonotype was seen a few times. V gene TRBV4-1 combines with J gene TRBJ1-5; the match to TRBD1 covers 7 bases. The length of the CDR3 is 14 residues. The germline gives CDR1 MGHRA, CDR2 YSYEKL. V lost 2 bases, J lost 6 bases, and 4 bases stayed unmatched. The CDR3 coding sequence is TGCGCCAGCAGCCAACTAGGGGGCCTTCAGCCCCAGCATTTT. Translated, it gives CASSQLGGLQPQHF.